This T cell receptor beta chain was retrieved from a study of T cell repertoires in cytomegalovirus infection. TCRdb passed the reads through MiXCR, listing each CDR3 protein once. The data show approximately 1,000,000 distinct CDR3 sequences, 25% to 40% seen once. There are 15 residues in the CDR3. Trimming removed 3 bases at V and 6 bases at J, with 17 bases between. The germline V gene has CDR1 MRHNA and CDR2 SNTAGT. With respect to this clonotype: Its specificity is not known.

The genes are TRBV6-4 and TRBJ1-2; tentative D call: TRBD1 (6 bases). The source of this sequence is a human donor in good health (CMV status not recorded). Some clones in this sample may be carry-over from other donors' samples. Sequencing was performed on cultured CD8+ T cells from PBMCs, taken from culture after CMV antigen stimulation. CDR3 loop: CASSEAEGQGNGYTF. DNA of the CDR3: TGTGCCAGCAGTGAGGCGGAGGGGCAGGGGAATGGCTACACCTTC.